This TCR beta chain was observed in a study of T cell clonotyping in hematopoietic cell transplantation. General study results and limits: Recipient TCR diversity dropped after transplant; expanded clonotypes rose from day 30 to 180. Higher Inverse Simpson Index values in graft donor and pretransplant recipient predicted broader posttransplant TCR diversity. Few recipient clonotypes overlapped donors; over 97% were de novo at given depth.

Some clones are missing from TCRdb's copy, which holds only in-frame ones; the method was immunoSEQ multiplex PCR. The sample lists 35,000 to 50,000 clones, about 95% occurring once. Germline CDR1 reads SGHNT; CDR2 reads YENEEA. This CDR3 has 15 residues. Trimming shortened V by 6 bases and J by 6 bases, and 19 bases separated the two germline ends. Turning to this clone: Antigen specificity is unknown.

The TCR comes from a man younger than 45 in good health. Some clones in this sample may be carry-over from other donors' samples. V gene TRBV11-3 combines with J gene TRBJ2-3; D gene ambiguous. The specimen sequenced was peripheral blood mononuclear cells. CDR3 sequence (DNA): TGTGCCAGCAGTTCTAGGTTCGTAGATCGGGATACGCAGTATTTT. Translation: CASSSRFVDRDTQYF.